One and the same sample provided the 22 T cell receptor beta chains below, sequenced in a study of CD8 T cells in ankylosing spondylitis. TCRdb redid the calling of the 5' RACE reads with MiXCR, one entry per CDR3 protein. The sample has 210,000 or so distinct CDR3 sequences; approximately 8% are singletons. The specimen sequenced was blood, either unsorted or a sorted T cell fraction (not recorded which). These receptors all come from a female donor with ankylosing spondylitis or in good health (not recorded which).

This clonotype was observed at least ten times. The chain links TRBV5-1 to TRBJ2-6; TRBD1 matches 12 bases. Germline values: CDR1 SGHRS, CDR2 YFSETQ. J lost 4 bases, V lost 4 bases, and 6 bases had no gene match. The CDR3 totals 17 residues. The CDR3 reads CASSRGQGAPGANVLTF. The CDR3 DNA follows: TGCGCCAGCAGCCGGGGACAGGGGGCGCCCGGGGCCAACGTCCTGACTTTC.

The table lists this clonotype with many counts. The chain uses TRBV25-1 and TRBJ1-1, with a weak D call TRBD1 (5 bases). Germline V lookup: CDR1 MGHDK, CDR2 SYGVNS. The CDR3 contains 13 residues. V lost 6 bases and J lost 5, with 13 bases in between. This CDR3 reads CASRGPSRTEAFF. DNA of the CDR3: TGTGCCAGCAGGGGACCGAGTCGGACTGAAGCTTTCTTT.

This clonotype was recorded at least ten times. V usage is TRBV12-3 or TRBV12-4 and J usage is TRBJ2-4, with D tentatively TRBD2 (6 bases). The ends were cut back, 1 base at V and 2 bases at J, with 21 bases in the middle. This CDR3 comprises 19 residues. CDR3 sequence reads: CASSLGFGWEEYTKNIQYF. CDR3 DNA sequence: TGTGCCAGCAGTTTAGGGTTCGGTTGGGAGGAATACACCAAAAACATTCAGTACTTC.

This clonotype was detected many times. The chain uses TRBV20-1 and TRBJ2-5; perhaps TRBD2 as D (6 bases). The CDR3 runs to 13 residues. Germline V gene data show CDR1 as DFQATT and CDR2 as SNEGSKA (reference sequence). V gave up 6 bases and J gave up 3 bases, with 14 bases separating them. The CDR3 nucleotides are TGCAGTGCCCACCCGGGGGTCGAAGAGACCCAGTACTTC. This encodes CSAHPGVEETQYF.

The V and J genes are TRBV5-1 and TRBJ2-7, with 10 bases matching TRBD1. CDR1 is SGHRS and CDR2 is YFSETQ in the germline V gene. V shed 4 bases and J 5 bases; nucleotides not matched to a gene: 6. The CDR3 loop spans 14 amino acids. The CDR3 bases are TGCGCCAGCAGCAGGGGACAGGGGCGCCACGAGCAGTACTTC. Amino acids: CASSRGQGRHEQYF.

In its sample, this clonotype was seen many times. The rearrangement links TRBV14 to TRBJ1-1, with a weak D call TRBD1 (5 bases). The germline V gene encodes CDR1 SGHDN and CDR2 FVKESK. This CDR3 contains 11 residues. V was pared by 5 bases and J by 11 bases, with 12 bases between. The CDR3 DNA follows: TGTGCCAGCAGCGGGTTCGGGGGTGCTTTCTTT. This encodes CASSGFGGAFF.

Details on this clonotype: Since a much larger clone is just one base distant, this may be a read error. The rearrangement uses TRBV6-5 and TRBJ2-7; the match to TRBD2 covers 7 bases. Germline lookup yields CDR1 MNHEY and CDR2 SVGAGI. The CDR3 length is 15 residues. The CDR3 coding sequence is TGTGCCGGCAGTTCCCTCGGACTAGGTGCCTACGAGCAGTACTTC. This gives the protein CAGSSLGLGAYEQYF.

This clonotype has more than one count but fewer than ten. The chain recombines TRBV3-1 with TRBJ2-1; D is perhaps TRBD2 (5 bases). CDR1 and CDR2 from the germline V gene are LGHDT and YNNKEL (reference sequence). The CDR3 spans 16 residues. V was pared by 5 bases and J by 0 bases, with 14 bases between. The CDR3 protein is CASSILSGSSYNEQFF. CDR3 DNA: TGTGCCAGCAGCATACTATCGGGGAGCTCCTACAATGAGCAGTTCTTC.

This clonotype was counted at least ten times. The chain joins TRBV7-3 to TRBJ2-1, with 13 bases aligning to TRBD2. V dropped 5 bases and J dropped 7; count of bases not matched to a gene: 2. Germline loops: CDR1 SGHTA, CDR2 FQGTGA. The CDR3 totals 14 residues. The CDR3 DNA reads TGTGCCAGCAGCGCGGGACTAGCGGGAAATGAGCAGTTCTTC. This sequence encodes CASSAGLAGNEQFF.

This clonotype was seen many times. The chain couples TRBV6-1 to TRBJ1-2; TRBD1 is a possible D gene (6 bases). There are 15 residues in the CDR3. Germline CDR1 and CDR2: MNHNS and SASEGT. Trimming pared 6 bases from V and 4 bases from J, leaving 18 bases between. CDR3 loop: CASSLNGGAGYGYTF. CDR3 nucleotides: TGTGCCAGCAGCCTGAACGGGGGCGCGGGCTATGGCTACACCTTC.

The sample holds many counts of this clonotype. The V gene is TRBV11-2, the J gene TRBJ2-1, with D possibly matching TRBD2 (6 bases). Germline CDR1 is SGHAT and CDR2 is FQNNGV. V lost 5 bases and J lost 8, with 10 bases in between. The CDR3 spans 12 residues. In DNA, the CDR3 is TGTGCCAGCAGCCACGGAGGGTATGAGCAGTTCTTC. It encodes CASSHGGYEQFF.

This clonotype was detected many times. The genes are TRBV6-1 and TRBJ1-2; no definite D call. The CDR3 totals 13 residues. Germline V lookup: CDR1 MNHNS, CDR2 SASEGT. Trimming stripped 5 bases from V and 8 bases from J, with 15 bases between. The CDR3 reads CASSLRGQEGYTF. The CDR3 nucleotides read TGTGCCAGCAGTCTCCGGGGTCAAGAAGGCTACACCTTC.

This clonotype showed up many times. The CDR3 is CASSELETQYF. The DNA of the CDR3 is TGTGCCAGCAGTGAATTGGAGACCCAGTACTTC. This chain uses TRBV25-1 with TRBJ2-5; no firm D call. This CDR3 is 11 amino acids long. The germline V gene has CDR1 MGHDK and CDR2 SYGVNS. V lost 1 base and J 5 bases, leaving 2 bases between the germline ends. Supplemented by reference TRBV25-1 and TRBJ2-5, the full variable domain reads EADIYQTPRYLVIGTGKKITLECSQTMGHDKMYWYQQDPGMELHLIHYSYGVNSTEKGDLSSESTVSRIRTEHFPLTLESARPSHTSQYLCASSELETQYFGPGTRLLVL.

This clonotype was seen a few times. The V gene is TRBV5-1, the J gene TRBJ2-1; tentatively, D is TRBD2 (6 bases). From germline, CDR1 is SGHRS and CDR2 YFSETQ. The CDR3 length is 18 residues. V lost 0 bases to trimming and J lost 3 bases, with 19 bases between them. DNA for the CDR3: TGCGCCAGCAGCTTGGCCGGGGGTGGGGCAGGGTACTACAATGAGCAGTTCTTC. Its protein is CASSLAGGGAGYYNEQFF.

This clonotype has ten or more counts. The chain couples TRBV6-2 or TRBV6-3 to TRBJ1-2; weak D call: TRBD1 (5 bases). The V end lost 5 bases, the J end lost 8 bases, and 9 bases lay between the germline ends. Germline V gene data show CDR1 as MNHEY and CDR2 as SVGEGT. CDR3 size: 11 residues. The CDR3 loop is CASSRQGGYTF. The DNA for the CDR3 is TGTGCCAGCAGTCGGCAGGGAGGCTACACCTTC.

This clonotype came up many times. The rearrangement uses TRBV12-3 or TRBV12-4 and TRBJ1-2; D is uncertain. The CDR3 extends over 14 amino acids. V was trimmed by 6 bases and J by 3 bases, leaving 14 bases between them. CDR3 region: CASSAPGRDYGYTF. The CDR3 DNA is TGTGCCAGCAGCGCCCCGGGTAGGGACTATGGCTACACCTTC.

Many counts were recorded for this clonotype. The rearrangement joins TRBV5-1 to TRBJ1-3; unclear D gene. Germline V gene data show CDR1 as SGHRS and CDR2 as YFSETQ. With 3 bases removed from V and 9 bases from J, the gap between germline ends came to 22 bases. The CDR3 loop spans 16 amino acids. CDR3 protein: CASSSGSKPPQSTIYF. CDR3 coding DNA: TGCGCCAGCAGCTCTGGGAGTAAACCCCCACAAAGCACCATATATTTT. The full variable domain, rest sourced from reference TRBV5-1 and TRBJ1-3, is KAGVTQTPRYLIKTRGQQVTLSCSPISGHRSVSWYQQTPGQGLQFLFEYFSETQRNKGNFPGRFSGRQFSNSRSEMNVSTLELGDSALYLCASSSGSKPPQSTIYFGEGSWLTVV.

This clonotype occurred many times. The chain couples TRBV6-1 to TRBJ1-2; 7 nucleotides match TRBD1. CDR1 is MNHNS and CDR2 is SASEGT in the germline V gene. This CDR3 comprises 15 residues. V lost 4 bases to trimming and J lost 0 bases; unmatched junction nucleotides: 5. DNA for the CDR3: TGTGCCAGCAGTGCCTACGGGACAGCTAACTATGGCTACACCTTC. Encoded protein: CASSAYGTANYGYTF.

This clonotype was counted between two and nine times. V and J are TRBV18 and TRBJ2-1, with D possibly being TRBD2 (6 bases). Per the germline V gene, CDR1 is KGHSH and CDR2 is LQKENI. The CDR3 is 14 residues long. The germline V and J ends were trimmed by 5 bases and 9 bases, with 17 bases remaining between them. The CDR3 loop reads CASSGGPDNSEQFF. The CDR3 DNA reads as TGTGCCAGCTCAGGAGGGCCCGACAATAGTGAGCAGTTCTTC.

Many counts were recorded for this clonotype. The chain combines TRBV7-8 with TRBJ2-1, with D possibly TRBD2 on 6 matching bases. The germline gives CDR1 SGHVS, CDR2 FQNEAQ. CDR3 length: 16 residues. The V and J ends lost 1 base and 2 bases respectively, with 12 bases between them. The CDR3: CASSLEGRDPYNEQFF. The CDR3, as DNA: TGTGCCAGCAGCTTAGAGGGGCGGGATCCCTACAATGAGCAGTTCTTC.

This clonotype was recorded at least ten times. The CDR3 DNA reads TGTGCCAGCAGTCTACTCCTTGGGCGGGAGAAAGGAGAGACCCAGTACTTC. As protein: CASSLLLGREKGETQYF. The chain employs TRBV28 and TRBJ2-5; 7 bases agree with TRBD2. Unmatched junction bases numbered 16, after V lost 5 bases and J lost 4 bases. The germline V gene encodes CDR1 MDHEN and CDR2 SYDVKM. The CDR3 length is 17 residues.

At least ten counts were recorded for this clonotype. The genes are TRBV6-6 and TRBJ2-7; D gene uncertain. V was pared by 0 bases and J by 2 bases, with 5 bases between. CDR3 length: 13 amino acids. Germline-derived CDR1 and CDR2 are MNHNY and SVGAGI (reference sequence). CDR3 nucleotide sequence: TGTGCCAGCAGTTACTCAGACACCTACGAGCAGTACTTC. Its protein product is CASSYSDTYEQYF.